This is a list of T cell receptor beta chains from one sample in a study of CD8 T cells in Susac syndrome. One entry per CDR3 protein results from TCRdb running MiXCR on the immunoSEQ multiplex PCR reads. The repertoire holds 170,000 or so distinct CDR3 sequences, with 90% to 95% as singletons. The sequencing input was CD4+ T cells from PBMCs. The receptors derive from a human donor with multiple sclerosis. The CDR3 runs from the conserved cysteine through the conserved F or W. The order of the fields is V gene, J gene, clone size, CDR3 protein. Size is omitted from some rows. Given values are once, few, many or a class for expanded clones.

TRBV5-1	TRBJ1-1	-	CASSFSGANTEAFF
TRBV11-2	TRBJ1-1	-	CASSLKWGETNTEAFF
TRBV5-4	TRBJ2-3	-	CASSLGGYTDTQYF
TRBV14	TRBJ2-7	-	CASSQEVGATYEQYF
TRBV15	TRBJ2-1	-	CATSSGSSGGYNEQFF
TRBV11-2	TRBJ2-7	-	CASSLTSGRRGEQYF
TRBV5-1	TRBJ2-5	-	CASSLGLGEQETQYF
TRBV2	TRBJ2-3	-	CASRTGLTDTQYF
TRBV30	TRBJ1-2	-	CAIQQVGGTGYTF
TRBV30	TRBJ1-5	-	CAWSPQGGPQHF
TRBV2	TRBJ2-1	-	CASLSGPYEQFF
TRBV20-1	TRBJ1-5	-	CSAGFTGQGNQPQHF
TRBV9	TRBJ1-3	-	CASSAQGASSGNTIYF
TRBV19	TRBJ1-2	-	CASSWAGDDYGYTF
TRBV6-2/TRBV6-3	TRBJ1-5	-	CASSLHSNQPQHF
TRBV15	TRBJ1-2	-	CATSRGDRGGYGYTF
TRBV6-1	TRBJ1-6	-	CASSVQNSPLHF
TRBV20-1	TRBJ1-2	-	CSARQGGYGYTF
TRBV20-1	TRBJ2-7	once	CSAQRGAGGMLGAEQYF
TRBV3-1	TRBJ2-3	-	CASSMDLDTQYF
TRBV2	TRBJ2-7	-	CASRKGDEQYF
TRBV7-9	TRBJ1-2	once	CASSLSQAAVGGYTF
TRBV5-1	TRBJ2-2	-	CASSGGQGTEELFF
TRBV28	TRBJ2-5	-	CASRAPQETQYF
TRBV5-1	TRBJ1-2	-	CASSLAQAGYTF